This entry concerns a single TCR beta chain. Per the original data handling: It was from reference gene primer amplification that nucleated cell counts were estimated. Assay: immunoSEQ multiplex PCR; the TCRdb copy retains only in-frame clones and omits some. V, J and clone size are those of that table, while D and trimming were read from the DNA. The table includes roughly 75,000 clones, about 74% detected once. This sample was included in a study of blood T cell repertoires in COVID-19. Across the whole study: Italy, Spain and the United States were the sources of the convalescent and acute COVID-19 samples. PBMCs, B-cell-depleted T cells, or T cells provided the cDNA or gDNA that made up the material.

The CDR3 spans 13 residues. Trimming pared 0 bases from V and 8 bases from J, leaving 10 bases between. The V gene's germline CDR1 is ENHRY and CDR2 SYGVKD. The receptor was derived from a human donor with acute or convalescent COVID-19. The donor label of this sample is uncertain. Material: peripheral blood. The V call is TRBV10-3, the J call TRBJ1-2, with D hard to call. This CDR3 is CAISESRIEGYTF. CDR3 DNA sequence: TGTGCCATCAGTGAGTCGCGGATCGAGGGCTACACCTTC.